The next 13 T cell receptor beta chains were all read from a single sample in a study of graft-versus-host responses after intestinal transplantation. The protocol was immunoSEQ multiplex PCR, while the TCRdb copy is restricted to in-frame clones and leaves out a portion. Of 35,000 to 45,000 clones detected, over 85% appear once; the ten largest clones hold around 7%. Sequenced here: PBMCs, sampled about 270 days after transplant. The receptors originated from a human patient who received an intestinal transplant, so some T cells may come from the graft donor.

The V call is TRBV9, the J call TRBJ2-7, with a tentative D call TRBD1 (5 bases). The germline V and J ends were trimmed by 3 bases and 5 bases, with 24 bases remaining between them. Germline values: CDR1 SGDLS, CDR2 YYNGEE. The CDR3 is 17 amino acids. Here the CDR3 DNA reads TGTGCCAGCAGCGACCCAATATCTGTAGGGGATATCGACGAGCAGTACTTC. It yields the protein CASSDPISVGDIDEQYF.

This chain connects TRBV5-1 to TRBJ1-6; TRBD1 might be the D (6 bases). Trimming shortened V by 7 bases and J by 8 bases, and 16 bases separated the two germline ends. The CDR3 totals 14 residues. CDR1 and CDR2 (germline): SGHRS, YFSETQ. The CDR3 region is CASHRDIGDSPLHF. In DNA, the CDR3 is TGCGCCAGCCACAGGGATATAGGGGATTCACCCCTCCACTTT.

This clone was seen just once. The V call is TRBV7-6, the J call TRBJ1-4; 7 bases agree with TRBD1. The CDR3 covers 16 residues. V was clipped by 1 base and J by 4 bases; unmatched bases: 6. Per germline, CDR1 SGHVS and CDR2 FNYEAQ. The CDR3 nucleotides read TGTGCCAGCAGCTTAGGGTACAGGGGCAATAATGAAAAACTGTTTTTT. It codes for CASSLGYRGNNEKLFF.

This clone has only a few counts. The rearrangement links TRBV11-3 to TRBJ1-3; no firm D call. The CDR3 spans 13 residues. The V gene lost 7 bases and the J gene lost 4 bases, with 11 bases spanning the gap. Germline assignment: CDR1 SGHNT and CDR2 YENEEA. CDR3 sequence reads: CASTPTGGNTIYF. CDR3 nucleotides: TGTGCCAGCACCCCGACGGGAGGAAACACCATATATTTT.

This chain uses TRBV6-1 with TRBJ1-1; D perhaps matches TRBD1 (5 bases). The CDR3 consists of 15 residues. Germline CDR1 is MNHNS and CDR2 is SASEGT. The V end lost 6 bases, the J end lost 5 bases, and 19 bases lay between the germline ends. CDR3 region: CASREYQGLRTEAFF. In DNA, the CDR3 is TGTGCCAGCAGAGAATATCAGGGATTGCGGACTGAAGCTTTCTTT.

The V and J genes are TRBV5-1 and TRBJ2-5, with 12 bases lining up with TRBD2. This CDR3 region has 15 residues. Germline V gene sequence: CDR1 SGHRS, CDR2 YFSETQ. V gave up 2 bases and J gave up 2 bases; unmatched junction bases: 1. This CDR3 reads CASSFLAGGQETQYF. The CDR3 DNA sequence: TGCGCCAGCAGCTTTCTAGCGGGGGGGCAAGAGACCCAGTACTTC.

This clone was counted a few times. This specimen includes other DNA sequences encoding the same CDR3. The chain combines TRBV27 with TRBJ2-5; the D is unclear. The germline V gene has CDR1 MNHEY and CDR2 SMNVEV (reference sequence). The V end lost 0 bases, the J end lost 2 bases, and 4 bases lay between the germline ends. CDR3 size: 13 residues. The CDR3 loop is CASSLSRQETQYF. The CDR3, as DNA: TGTGCCAGCAGTTTATCGCGACAAGAGACCCAGTACTTC.

The chain links TRBV5-1 to TRBJ1-1, with 9 bases identical to TRBD1. This CDR3 is 15 amino acids long. V was clipped by 4 bases and J by 5 bases; unmatched bases: 9. Germline V CDR1 and CDR2: SGHRS, YFSETQ. The CDR3, as DNA: TGCGCCAGCAGCCTCCTACAGGGGGCTTTGACTGAAGCTTTCTTT. It encodes CASSLLQGALTEAFF.

The rearrangement joins TRBV10-3 to TRBJ1-2, with 7 nucleotides matching TRBD1. Germline V gene lookup returns CDR1 ENHRY and CDR2 SYGVKD. V shed 7 bases, J shed 2 bases, and the junction held 10 bases outside the gene matches. The CDR3 spans 15 residues. The CDR3 region has the DNA TGTGCCATCACTCGTGGCCAGGGGGGCAACTATGGCTACACCTTC. Translated, it gives CAITRGQGGNYGYTF.

The rearrangement links TRBV9 to TRBJ2-2, with a tentative D call TRBD1 (5 bases). The germline V and J ends were trimmed by 3 bases and 7 bases, with 10 bases remaining between them. The CDR3 loop spans 13 amino acids. Germline V gene sequence: CDR1 SGDLS, CDR2 YYNGEE. CDR3 nucleotide sequence: TGTGCCAGCAGCGCCATCAGGGACGGGGAGCTGTTTTTT. Translation gives CASSAIRDGELFF.

The chain uses TRBV7-9 and TRBJ2-7, with a possible D match to TRBD1 (5 bases). This CDR3 has 13 amino acids. V was clipped by 2 bases and J by 3 bases, with 8 bases between them. Germline-derived CDR1 and CDR2 are SEHNR and FQNEAQ (reference sequence). CDR3 nucleotide sequence: TGTGCCAGCAGCTTACCAGGGATCTACGAGCAGTACTTC. It codes for CASSLPGIYEQYF.

V and J are TRBV7-3 and TRBJ2-1, with 10 bases fitting TRBD1. V was pared by 4 bases and J by 3 bases, with 3 bases of the junction left unmatched. Germline V gives CDR1 SGHTA, CDR2 FQGTGA. The CDR3 is 15 amino acids. The DNA of the CDR3 is TGTGCCAGCAGCTGGGACAGGGGAGGCTACAATGAGCAGTTCTTC. This encodes CASSWDRGGYNEQFF.

The rearrangement joins TRBV6-1 to TRBJ1-2; D unclear. Trimming took 6 bases from V and 0 from J, leaving 14 bases between them. The V gene's germline CDR1 is MNHNS and CDR2 SASEGT. The CDR3 contains 15 residues. The CDR3: CASSRLDTANYGYTF. The CDR3 nucleotides read TGTGCCAGCAGCCGTCTCGACACGGCTAACTATGGCTACACCTTC.